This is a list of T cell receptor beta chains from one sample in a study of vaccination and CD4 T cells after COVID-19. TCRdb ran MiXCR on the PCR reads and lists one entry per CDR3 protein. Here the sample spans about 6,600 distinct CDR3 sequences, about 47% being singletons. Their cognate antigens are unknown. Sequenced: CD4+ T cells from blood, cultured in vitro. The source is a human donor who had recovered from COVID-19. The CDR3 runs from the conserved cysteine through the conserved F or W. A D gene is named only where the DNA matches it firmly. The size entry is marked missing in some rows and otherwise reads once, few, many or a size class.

CDR3aa: CASSLVAGANVAFF
CDR3nt: TGTGCCAGCAGCTTAGTGGCAGGGGCTAACGTAGCTTTCTTT
abundance: -
v_gene: TRBV7-9
len: 14
d_gene: -
j_gene: TRBJ1-1

CDR3aa: CASSVDHRGPEQPQHF
CDR3nt: TGTGCCAGCAGCGTAGATCACAGGGGACCTGAACAGCCCCAGCATTTT
abundance: large
v_gene: TRBV9
len: 16
d_gene: TRBD1
j_gene: TRBJ1-5

CDR3aa: CASSLEPGGSTDTQYF
CDR3nt: TGCGCCAGCAGCTTGGAGCCAGGAGGTTCCACAGATACGCAGTATTTT
abundance: once
v_gene: TRBV5-1
len: 16
d_gene: -
j_gene: TRBJ2-3

CDR3aa: CASSFPRTGRNYGYTF
CDR3nt: TGTGCCAGCAGTTTCCCCCGGACAGGGAGGAACTATGGCTACACCTTC
abundance: -
v_gene: TRBV12-3/TRBV12-4
len: 16
d_gene: TRBD1
j_gene: TRBJ1-2

CDR3aa: CAGRAGGPTDTQYF
CDR3nt: TGTGCTGGGAGAGCGGGAGGGCCAACAGATACGCAGTATTTT
abundance: few
v_gene: TRBV10-3
len: 14
d_gene: TRBD2
j_gene: TRBJ2-3

CDR3aa: CATSIGRGTEAFF
CDR3nt: TGTGCCACCAGCATCGGGCGAGGTACTGAAGCTTTCTTT
abundance: few
v_gene: TRBV15
len: 13
d_gene: -
j_gene: TRBJ1-1

CDR3aa: CATRARDRGTDTQYF
CDR3nt: TGTGCCACCAGAGCCCGCGACAGGGGGACAGATACGCAGTATTTT
abundance: few
v_gene: TRBV15
len: 15
d_gene: TRBD1
j_gene: TRBJ2-3

CDR3aa: CASSLDVAPPPQETQYF
CDR3nt: TGTGCCAGCAGCTTAGACGTAGCGCCACCTCCCCAAGAGACCCAGTACTTC
abundance: -
v_gene: TRBV7-3
len: 17
d_gene: -
j_gene: TRBJ2-5

CDR3aa: CASSTGGTGTDTQYF
CDR3nt: TGTGCCAGCAGCACAGGAGGTACCGGCACAGATACGCAGTATTTT
abundance: -
v_gene: TRBV28
len: 15
d_gene: -
j_gene: TRBJ2-3

CDR3aa: CASSPSGPSTDTQYF
CDR3nt: TGTGCCAGCAGCCCAAGCGGTCCTAGCACAGATACGCAGTATTTT
abundance: -
v_gene: TRBV7-2
len: 15
d_gene: -
j_gene: TRBJ2-3

CDR3aa: CSARDPARGDNSPLHF
CDR3nt: TGCAGTGCTAGAGATCCGGCCCGCGGGGATAATTCACCCCTCCACTTT
abundance: -
v_gene: TRBV20-1
len: 16
d_gene: -
j_gene: TRBJ1-6

CDR3aa: CASRPDRVNSNSPLHF
CDR3nt: TGCGCCAGCAGACCTGACAGGGTAAATAGCAATTCACCCCTCCACTTT
abundance: -
v_gene: TRBV5-1
len: 16
d_gene: TRBD1
j_gene: TRBJ1-6

CDR3aa: CATSDPGTGNNQPQHF
CDR3nt: TGTGCCACCAGTGACCCCGGGACAGGGAATAATCAGCCCCAGCATTTT
abundance: -
v_gene: TRBV24-1
len: 16
d_gene: TRBD1
j_gene: TRBJ1-5

CDR3aa: CASSQGLAEPETQYF
CDR3nt: TGTGCCAGCAGCCAGGGACTAGCGGAACCGGAGACCCAGTACTTC
abundance: -
v_gene: TRBV11-3
len: 15
d_gene: TRBD2
j_gene: TRBJ2-5

CDR3aa: CATSRVGGTGAFF
CDR3nt: TGTGCCACCAGCAGAGTCGGGGGGACGGGGGCTTTCTTT
abundance: few
v_gene: TRBV15
len: 13
d_gene: -
j_gene: TRBJ1-1

CDR3aa: CASSLGPGYTEAFF
CDR3nt: TGTGCCAGCAGTTTAGGCCCTGGGTACACTGAAGCTTTCTTT
abundance: few
v_gene: TRBV12-3/TRBV12-4
len: 14
d_gene: -
j_gene: TRBJ1-1

CDR3aa: CASSLAVGGSYEQYF
CDR3nt: TGTGCCAGCAGCTTAGCTGTAGGGGGCTCCTACGAGCAGTACTTC
abundance: few
v_gene: TRBV7-6
len: 15
d_gene: -
j_gene: TRBJ2-7

CDR3aa: CASTSSNTGELFF
CDR3nt: TGTGCCAGCACCAGTTCGAACACCGGGGAGCTGTTTTTT
abundance: -
v_gene: TRBV12-3/TRBV12-4
len: 13
d_gene: -
j_gene: TRBJ2-2

CDR3aa: CATSRRTGGNEKLFF
CDR3nt: TGTGCCACCAGCAGACGGACAGGGGGCAATGAAAAACTGTTTTTT
abundance: -
v_gene: TRBV15
len: 15
d_gene: TRBD1
j_gene: TRBJ1-4

CDR3aa: CASSRERTGRSEAFF
CDR3nt: TGCGCCAGCAGCCGAGAGCGGACAGGGCGGTCTGAAGCTTTCTTT
abundance: -
v_gene: TRBV5-1
len: 15
d_gene: TRBD1
j_gene: TRBJ1-1

CDR3aa: CASSQGLARNNEQFF
CDR3nt: TGTGCCAGCAGCCAAGGACTAGCCAGGAACAATGAGCAGTTCTTC
abundance: -
v_gene: TRBV7-9
len: 15
d_gene: TRBD2
j_gene: TRBJ2-1

CDR3aa: CATSDWKLSGSTGELFF
CDR3nt: TGTGCCACCAGTGATTGGAAGTTAAGCGGGAGTACCGGGGAGCTGTTTTTT
abundance: medium-sized
v_gene: TRBV24-1
len: 17
d_gene: TRBD2
j_gene: TRBJ2-2

CDR3aa: CASSLETGVYEQYF
CDR3nt: TGTGCCAGCAGCTTGGAGACAGGGGTTTACGAGCAGTACTTC
abundance: -
v_gene: TRBV7-2
len: 14
d_gene: TRBD1
j_gene: TRBJ2-7

CDR3aa: CASSPPSAGGSEQYF
CDR3nt: TGTGCCAGCAGCCCCCCATCCGCGGGGGGAAGTGAGCAGTACTTC
abundance: -
v_gene: TRBV28
len: 15
d_gene: TRBD2
j_gene: TRBJ2-7

CDR3aa: CASSKSGSNEKLFF
CDR3nt: TGTGCCAGCAGCAAATCAGGGAGTAATGAAAAACTGTTTTTT
abundance: -
v_gene: TRBV12-3/TRBV12-4
len: 14
d_gene: -
j_gene: TRBJ1-4

CDR3aa: CASSLGLGEGETQYF
CDR3nt: TGTGCTAGCAGCTTAGGGTTAGGGGAAGGGGAGACCCAGTACTTC
abundance: -
v_gene: TRBV7-7
len: 15
d_gene: -
j_gene: TRBJ2-5

CDR3aa: CAISGPEGVGELFF
CDR3nt: TGTGCCATCAGTGGCCCGGAGGGGGTCGGGGAGCTGTTTTTT
abundance: -
v_gene: TRBV10-3
len: 14
d_gene: -
j_gene: TRBJ2-2

CDR3aa: CASSLWGTGLSYNSPLHF
CDR3nt: TGTGCCAGCAGTTTATGGGGGACAGGGCTCTCCTATAATTCACCCCTCCACTTT
abundance: few
v_gene: TRBV27
len: 18
d_gene: TRBD1
j_gene: TRBJ1-6

CDR3aa: CASSRQGLSGNTIYF
CDR3nt: TGTGCCAGCAGCCGGCAGGGACTCTCTGGAAACACCATATATTTT
abundance: -
v_gene: TRBV7-9
len: 15
d_gene: -
j_gene: TRBJ1-3

CDR3aa: CASSRLWREGNTEAFF
CDR3nt: TGTGCCAGCAGCCGCTTGTGGAGGGAGGGCAACACTGAAGCTTTCTTT
abundance: few
v_gene: TRBV5-6
len: 16
d_gene: -
j_gene: TRBJ1-1

CDR3aa: CASSLLPGQGGYTF
CDR3nt: TGTGCCAGCAGTTTATTACCAGGACAGGGAGGCTACACCTTC
abundance: -
v_gene: TRBV27
len: 14
d_gene: TRBD1
j_gene: TRBJ1-2

CDR3aa: CASSGFPGQGAGSNQPQHF
CDR3nt: TGTGCCAGCTCAGGCTTCCCGGGACAGGGGGCGGGGAGCAATCAGCCCCAGCATTTT
abundance: few
v_gene: TRBV18
len: 19
d_gene: TRBD1
j_gene: TRBJ1-5

CDR3aa: CSASWYTDTQYF
CDR3nt: TGCAGTGCTAGCTGGTACACAGATACGCAGTATTTT
abundance: -
v_gene: TRBV20-1
len: 12
d_gene: -
j_gene: TRBJ2-3